The source of this T cell receptor beta chain is a study of T cell repertoires in cytomegalovirus infection. TCRdb reanalysed the reads using MiXCR and keeps one entry per CDR3 protein. The sample consists of fewer than 550,000 distinct CDR3 sequences, approximately 32% of them appearing once. V lost 4 bases to trimming and J lost 3 bases, with 16 bases between them. The CDR3 covers 15 residues. Germline CDR1 SGHRS, CDR2 YFSETQ. This sequence was found in a human donor in good health (CMV status not recorded). Some clones in this sample may be carry-over from other donors' samples. Sequencing was carried out using PBMCs. The rearrangement joins TRBV5-1 to TRBJ1-1; possibly TRBD1 for D (5 bases). Written as DNA, the CDR3 is TGCGCCAGCAGCCCTCGGGACCGAGTGGACACTGAAGCTTTCTTT. It yields the protein CASSPRDRVDTEAFF.